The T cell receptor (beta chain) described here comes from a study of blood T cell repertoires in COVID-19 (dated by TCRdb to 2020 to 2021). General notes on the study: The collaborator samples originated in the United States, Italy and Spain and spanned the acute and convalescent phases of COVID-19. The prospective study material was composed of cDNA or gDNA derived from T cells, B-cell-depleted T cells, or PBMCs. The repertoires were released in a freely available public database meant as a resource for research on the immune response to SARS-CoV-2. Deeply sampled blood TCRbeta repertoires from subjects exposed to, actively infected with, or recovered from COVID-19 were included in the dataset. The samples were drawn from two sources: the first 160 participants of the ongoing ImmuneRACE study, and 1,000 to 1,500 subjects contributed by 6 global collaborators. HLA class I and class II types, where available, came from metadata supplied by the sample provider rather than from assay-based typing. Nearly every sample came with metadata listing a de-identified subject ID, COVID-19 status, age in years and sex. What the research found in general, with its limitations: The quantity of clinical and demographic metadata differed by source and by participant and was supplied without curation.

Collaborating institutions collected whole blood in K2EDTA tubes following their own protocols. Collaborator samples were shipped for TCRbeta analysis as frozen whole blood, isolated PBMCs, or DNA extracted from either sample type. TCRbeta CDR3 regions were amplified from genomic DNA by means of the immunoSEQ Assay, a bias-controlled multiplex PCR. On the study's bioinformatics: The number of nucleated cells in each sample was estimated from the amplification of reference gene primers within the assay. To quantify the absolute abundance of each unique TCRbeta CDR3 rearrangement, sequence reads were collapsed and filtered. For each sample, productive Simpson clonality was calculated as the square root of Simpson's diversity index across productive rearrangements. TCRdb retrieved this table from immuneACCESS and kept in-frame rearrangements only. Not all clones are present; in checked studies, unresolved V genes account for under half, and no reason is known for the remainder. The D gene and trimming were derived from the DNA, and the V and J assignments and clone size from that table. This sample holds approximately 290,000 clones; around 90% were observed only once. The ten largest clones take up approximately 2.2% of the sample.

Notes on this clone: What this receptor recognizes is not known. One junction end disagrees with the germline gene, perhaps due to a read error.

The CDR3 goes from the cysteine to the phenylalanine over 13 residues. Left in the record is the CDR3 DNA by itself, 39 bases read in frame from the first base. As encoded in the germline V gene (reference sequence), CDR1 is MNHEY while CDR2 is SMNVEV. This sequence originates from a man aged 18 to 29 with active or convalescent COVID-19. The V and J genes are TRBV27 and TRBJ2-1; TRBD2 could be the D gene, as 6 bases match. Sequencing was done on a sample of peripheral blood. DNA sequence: TGTGCCAGCAGTTGGGACTCCCACAATGAGCAGTTCTTC. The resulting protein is CASSWDSHNEQFF.